The entry below gives a single T cell receptor (beta chain) sequence along with its context. What it binds is not known. For TCRbeta, the library was prepared with unique molecular identifiers. TCRdb reprocessed the PCR reads with MiXCR, giving one entry per CDR3 protein. The sample lists approximately 110,000 distinct CDR3 sequences, about 21% occurring once. The data derive from a study of T-cell reconstitution after alpha-beta-depleted transplantation in children. V was cut by 6 bases and J by 5 bases, with 14 bases left in between. This CDR3 has 14 amino acids. Germline values: CDR1 SGHDT, CDR2 YYEEEE. Broader study findings: It was newly produced T cells that mostly accounted for T-cell counts and diversity one year after transplant. Reported findings indicate that, about two months after transplant, alpha-beta T cells came from several hundred expanded clones, which were derived from non-depleted graft cells. Surviving thymic progenitors and recipient T cells were the source of high TCRbeta diversity at day 60 in some patients.

The chain employs TRBV5-6 and TRBJ2-2; D perhaps matches TRBD1 (5 bases). The TCR sequence derives from a male patient between 2 and 10 years old who had a stem cell transplant for chronic granulomatous disease, so the T cells may come from the graft donor. The starting material was PBMCs, mostly from graft donor cells, obtained 180 days after TCRalphabeta/CD19-depleted stem cell transplant. The CDR3 loop is CASNERGVTGELFF. Written as DNA, the CDR3 is TGTGCCAGCAACGAAAGGGGTGTTACCGGGGAGCTGTTTTTT.